Below, 3 T cell receptor beta chains from the same sample are listed, as sequenced in a study of cytomegalovirus exposure and HLA in healthy donors. Primers included in the PCR were 60 Vbeta and 13 Jbeta primers. Profiling relied on immunoSEQ multiplex PCR, and the TCRdb table lists in-frame clones only, not all of them. This sample yields 130,000 or so clones, of which approximately 78% are seen a single time; under 1.5% belongs to the top ten. Sequencing was carried out using PBMCs. Every receptor here comes from a female donor in good health and CMV-seronegative.

This chain links TRBV7-9 with TRBJ1-1, with D possibly being TRBD1 (6 bases). V lost 0 bases and J 1 base, leaving 15 bases between the germline ends. Germline V gene sequence: CDR1 SEHNR, CDR2 FQNEAQ (reference sequence). CDR3 length: 17 residues. CDR3 region: CASSLALRGSTNTEAFF. For the CDR3, the DNA is TGTGCCAGCAGCTTAGCGCTAAGGGGGTCAACGAACACTGAAGCTTTCTTT.

This sequence joins TRBV4-2 and TRBJ2-1, with TRBD2 identical over 12 bases. V lost 1 base to trimming and J lost 6 bases; unmatched junction nucleotides: 1. Germline loops: CDR1 LGHNA, CDR2 YNFKEQ. The length of the CDR3 is 15 residues. CDR3 in DNA: TGTGCCAGCAGCCAAGGGACTAGCGGGACCAATGAGCAGTTCTTC. This encodes CASSQGTSGTNEQFF.

This clone showed up just once. V is TRBV2 and J is TRBJ2-1; TRBD1 matches at 8 bases. The CDR3 has 13 amino acids. Germline-derived CDR1 and CDR2 are SNHLY and FYNNEI. Trimming removed 6 bases from V and 5 bases from J; junction bases left unmatched: 3. CDR3 bases: TGTGCCAGCAGCTGGACAGGGAACAATGAGCAGTTCTTC. This translates into CASSWTGNNEQFF.